The T cell receptor (beta chain) under discussion was sequenced for a study of shared clonotypes between healthy human individuals. Comment on this clone: What it recognizes is unknown.

Germline CDR1 and CDR2: SGHAT and FQNNGV. V dropped 1 base and J dropped 4 bases, with 10 bases sitting between them. This CDR3 contains 14 residues. Study findings and constraints: Shared clonotypes across all four donors exceeded non-shared ones in generation probability.

Some 30,000 T cell genomes, or about 200 ng DNA, went into the sorted-subset replicate PCRs. Using immunoSEQ multiplex PCR, the repertoire was profiled, and TCRdb retains in-frame clones only, with some absent. In the table there are 2 million to 3 million clones, 80% to 95% of which are singletons. The source of this sequence is a man aged 18 to 29 in good health. Some clones in this sample may be carry-over from other donors' samples. The sequencing input was naive CD4+ T cells from PBMCs. Stated subset: CD45RA+ positively selected. This chain connects TRBV11-2 to TRBJ1-2; D gene uncertain. The CDR3 coding sequence is TGTGCCAGCAGCTTAGTGGCTGTGGGCTATGGCTACACCTTC. Its translation: CASSLVAVGYGYTF.